This TCR beta chain was identified during a study of T-cell reconstitution after alpha-beta-depleted transplantation in children. The authors prepared the TCRbeta library with unique molecular identifiers. TCRdb called the PCR reads again in MiXCR, with one record for every CDR3 protein. The repertoire holds around 580,000 distinct CDR3 sequences, with under 30% as singletons. Trimming pared 0 bases from V and 3 bases from J, leaving 5 bases between. The CDR3 spans 13 residues. Germline assignment: CDR1 LGHNA and CDR2 YSLEER. This clonotype was counted only a few times. As yet, its antigen is unknown. Study-wide findings and caveats: By one year post-transplant, T-cell counts and diversity largely arose from T cells that were newly produced. At around two months after transplant, the alpha-beta T cells were reportedly derived from several hundred expanded clones that came from non-depleted graft cells. Surviving thymic progenitors and recipient T cells were the source of high TCRbeta diversity at day 60 in some patients.

The sequences come from PBMCs, mostly from graft donor cells, collected 360 days after TCRalphabeta/CD19-depleted stem cell transplant. This clonotype was sampled from a boy under two years old who had a stem cell transplant for acute myeloid leukemia, so the T cells may come from the graft donor. V and J are TRBV4-3 and TRBJ1-1; D gene unclear. In DNA, the CDR3 is TGCGCCAGCAGCCAAGAGCTGGACACTGAAGCTTTCTTT. This sequence encodes CASSQELDTEAFF.